A single sample is the source of the 13 T cell receptor beta chains below, sequenced in a study of chemoradiotherapy in HPV16-positive cancers. The method was immunoSEQ multiplex PCR; TCRdb's version includes in-frame clones alone and lacks a portion of them. The sample lists about 3,900 clones; approximately 82% were seen once. Sequencing was performed on tumor tissue, taken from a patient who underwent chemoradiotherapy. The receptors derive from a human donor with HPV-associated anogenital cancer.

This clone appeared once. The chain uses TRBV7-9 and TRBJ2-4; D not certain. Germline V gene lookup returns CDR1 SEHNR and CDR2 FQNEAQ (reference sequence). Trimming shortened V by 1 base and J by 0 bases, and 16 bases separated the two germline ends. This CDR3 region has 18 residues. CDR3 nucleotides: TGTGCCAGCAGCTTAGTCCGGTCCTTGGAGATAGCCAAAAACATTCAGTACTTC. It yields the protein CASSLVRSLEIAKNIQYF.

This chain joins TRBV10-3 and TRBJ2-7; TRBD2 is a possible D gene (5 bases). Germline V gene sequence: CDR1 ENHRY, CDR2 SYGVKD. Trimming removed 10 bases from V and 2 bases from J, with 18 bases in between. The CDR3 is 14 amino acids. Written as DNA, the CDR3 is TGTGCCAGTAGTGTAAGCGGCGCTACCTACGAGCAGTACTTC. It is translated as CASSVSGATYEQYF.

The rearrangement uses TRBV25-1 and TRBJ1-3, with 7 bases aligning to TRBD1. V trimming: 7 bases; J trimming: 2 bases; junction bases outside the gene matches: 5. CDR3 size: 14 residues. Germline values: CDR1 MGHDK, CDR2 SYGVNS. The CDR3: CASTRTGPGNTIYF. CDR3 DNA sequence: TGTGCCAGCACCCGGACAGGCCCTGGAAACACCATATATTTT.

This clone appeared a single time. The chain is built from TRBV7-2 and TRBJ2-5; D possibly corresponds to TRBD1 (6 bases). The V gene lost 1 base and the J gene lost 7 bases, with 7 bases spanning the gap. The CDR3 length is 12 residues. CDR1 and CDR2 (germline): SGHTA, FQGNSA. This CDR3 reads CASSLGGGTQYF. The CDR3 coding sequence is TGTGCCAGCAGCTTAGGAGGGGGGACCCAGTACTTC.

The V gene is TRBV19, the J gene TRBJ1-5, with D perhaps TRBD1 (6 bases). The CDR3 is 13 residues long. Deletions cut 3 bases from V and 7 bases from J, with 10 bases between. Germline lookup yields CDR1 LNHDA and CDR2 SQIVND (reference sequence). CDR3 sequence: CASSMTGGQPQHF. The CDR3 DNA reads TGTGCCAGTAGTATGACAGGAGGACAGCCCCAGCATTTT.

The chain is built from TRBV10-3 and TRBJ2-1; TRBD2 matches 10 bases. V was pared by 0 bases and J by 8 bases, with 4 bases of the junction left unmatched. Germline-derived CDR1 and CDR2 are ENHRY and SYGVKD. The CDR3 extends over 15 amino acids. CDR3 DNA sequence: TGTGCCATCAGTGAGTCTCCTAGCGGGAGCTATGAGCAGTTCTTC. Translating gives CAISESPSGSYEQFF.

The chain has TRBV23-1 and TRBJ1-4; D ambiguous. TRBV23-1 is recorded as an ORF, its role being uncertain. The V and J ends lost 3 bases and 7 bases respectively, with 6 bases between them. CDR3 length: 12 residues. The CDR3: CASSQTIEKLFF. CDR3 DNA: TGCGCCAGCAGTCAGACGATTGAAAAACTGTTTTTT.

This clone was found a few times. The chain uses TRBV19 and TRBJ1-2; the D gene is possibly TRBD1 (6 bases). V was cut by 5 bases and J by 5 bases, with 12 bases left in between. CDR3 length: 13 residues. In germline, CDR1 is LNHDA, CDR2 SQIVND (reference sequence). The CDR3, as DNA: TGTGCCAGTAGTCCTGGACAGACGTATGGCTACACCTTC. It translates to CASSPGQTYGYTF.

This clone was seen only once. The chain is built from TRBV6-1 and TRBJ2-2; weak D call: TRBD1 (6 bases). Trimming stripped 8 bases from V and 4 bases from J, with 11 bases between. The CDR3 is 13 residues long. Per the germline V gene, CDR1 is MNHNS and CDR2 is SASEGT. CDR3 amino acids: CASAQGSTGELFF. In DNA, the CDR3 is TGTGCCAGCGCCCAGGGGAGCACCGGGGAGCTGTTTTTT.

This chain uses TRBV29-1 with TRBJ1-1, with a weak D call TRBD1 (5 bases). The ends were cut back, 7 bases at V and 4 bases at J, with 22 bases in the middle. Germline loops: CDR1 SQVTM, CDR2 ANQGSEA. The CDR3 has 15 residues. The CDR3 sequence: CSAGTGTPGGTEAFF. The CDR3 DNA reads as TGCAGCGCCGGAACCGGGACTCCTGGAGGCACTGAAGCTTTCTTT.

This clone appeared once. The chain has TRBV4-2 and TRBJ2-7; possibly TRBD1 for D (6 bases). V shed 2 bases and J shed 1 base, with 9 bases lying between them. The CDR3 runs 14 residues. Germline V gene sequence: CDR1 LGHNA, CDR2 YNFKEQ. The CDR3 coding sequence is TGTGCCAGCAGCCAACAGGGGTTTTCCTACGAGCAGTACTTC. Residues: CASSQQGFSYEQYF.

This chain joins TRBV5-1 and TRBJ2-7; D gene uncertain. The CDR3 runs to 12 residues. The ends were cut back, 2 bases at V and 4 bases at J, with 7 bases in the middle. Germline V CDR1 and CDR2: SGHRS, YFSETQ. CDR3 DNA: TGCGCCAGCAGCTTCGCTGGTTACGAGCAGTACTTC. Translating it yields CASSFAGYEQYF.

The chain has TRBV25-1 and TRBJ2-2, with D possibly being TRBD1 (6 bases). Germline lookup yields CDR1 MGHDK and CDR2 SYGVNS. The V end was cut by 4 bases, the J end by 6 bases, with 15 bases between. This CDR3 is 15 amino acids long. Here the CDR3 reads CASSAQRGSAGELFF. CDR3 nucleotide sequence: TGTGCCAGCAGTGCCCAGAGGGGGTCAGCCGGGGAGCTGTTTTTT.